This T cell receptor (beta chain) was recovered during a study of Ad26.COV2.S vaccination and SARS-CoV-2 variants. Treatment in this sample: around 19 received Ad26.COV2.S at low or high dose, single or two shots; about 5 received placebo; per-sample allocation not given. Sampling was performed 63 days after the first vaccine or placebo injection. Participants' vaccine, an Ad26 vector, delivered Wuhan-strain SARS-CoV-2 spike. Sequenced by immunoSEQ multiplex PCR; TCRdb stores in-frame clones only, minus some. The data hold around 250,000 clones, with 87% observed a single time. The source material was peripheral blood, sampled in a trial of Ad26.COV2.S vaccine versus placebo. This clonotype was sampled from a person aged 18-60 years who received the Ad26.COV2.S COVID-19 vaccine or a placebo.

The CDR3 DNA is TGTGCCAGCAGCTGGACAGGGGAATCCTACGAGCAGTACTTC. Translating it yields CASSWTGESYEQYF. This sequence joins TRBV27 and TRBJ2-7, with 9 bases that match TRBD1. The ends lost 6 bases at V and 1 base at J; junction bases unmatched: 4. The CDR3 consists of 14 residues. Germline CDR1 is MNHEY and CDR2 is SMNVEV (reference sequence).